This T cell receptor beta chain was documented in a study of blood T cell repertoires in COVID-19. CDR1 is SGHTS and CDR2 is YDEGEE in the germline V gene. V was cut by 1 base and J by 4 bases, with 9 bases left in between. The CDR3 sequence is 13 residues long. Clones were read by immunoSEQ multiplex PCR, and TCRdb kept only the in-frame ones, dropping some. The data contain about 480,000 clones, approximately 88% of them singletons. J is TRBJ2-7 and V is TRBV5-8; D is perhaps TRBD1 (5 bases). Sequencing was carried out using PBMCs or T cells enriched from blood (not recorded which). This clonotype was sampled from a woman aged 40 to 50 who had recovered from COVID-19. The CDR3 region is CASSLLSGYEQYF. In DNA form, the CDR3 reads TGTGCCAGCAGCTTGTTGTCAGGGTACGAGCAGTACTTC.